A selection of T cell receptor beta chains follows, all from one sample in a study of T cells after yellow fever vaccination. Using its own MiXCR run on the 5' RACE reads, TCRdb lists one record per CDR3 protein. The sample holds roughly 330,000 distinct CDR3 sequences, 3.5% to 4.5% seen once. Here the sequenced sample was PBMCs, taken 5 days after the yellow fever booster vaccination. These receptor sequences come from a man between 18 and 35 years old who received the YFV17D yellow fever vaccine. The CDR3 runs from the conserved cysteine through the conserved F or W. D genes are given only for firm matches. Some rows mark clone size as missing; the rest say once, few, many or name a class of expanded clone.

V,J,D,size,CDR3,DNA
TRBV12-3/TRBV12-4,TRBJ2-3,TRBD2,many,CASSPGGSGVDTQYF,TGTGCCAGCAGTCCGGGCGGAAGCGGGGTTGATACGCAGTATTTT
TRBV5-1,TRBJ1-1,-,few,CASSPTGTGETEAFF,TGCGCCAGCAGCCCAACCGGGACGGGGGAAACTGAAGCTTTCTTT
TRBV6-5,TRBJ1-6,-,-,CASSYGGADSPLHF,TGTGCCAGCAGTTACGGGGGGGCGGACTCACCCCTCCACTTT
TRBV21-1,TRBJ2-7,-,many,CASRRAVFYEQYF,TGTGCCAGCAGGCGGGCAGTCTTCTACGAGCAGTACTTC
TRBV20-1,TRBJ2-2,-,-,CSASGIGAGELFF,TGCAGTGCTAGCGGGATCGGCGCCGGGGAGCTGTTTTTT
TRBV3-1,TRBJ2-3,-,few,CASSKRSSGHITDTQYF,TGTGCCAGCAGCAAGCGGAGTAGCGGACATATCACAGATACGCAGTATTTT
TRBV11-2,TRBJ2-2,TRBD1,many,CASSFSIYRGRVYTGELFF,TGTGCCAGCAGCTTTTCCATATACAGGGGGCGCGTGTACACCGGGGAGCTGTTTTTT
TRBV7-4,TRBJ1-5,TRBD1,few,CASSFSFPGQDNQPQHF,TGTGCCAGCAGCTTCTCCTTCCCAGGACAGGACAATCAGCCCCAGCATTTT
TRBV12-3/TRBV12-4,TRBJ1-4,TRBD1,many,CASTGQGGKLFF,TGTGCCAGCACTGGACAGGGAGGAAAACTGTTTTTT
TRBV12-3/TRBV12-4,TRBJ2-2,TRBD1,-,CASRGVGQVNTGELFF,TGTGCCAGCAGGGGGGTGGGACAGGTCAACACCGGGGAGCTGTTTTTT
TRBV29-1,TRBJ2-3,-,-,CSTQGGGADTQYF,TGCAGCACACAGGGTGGAGGCGCAGATACGCAGTATTTT
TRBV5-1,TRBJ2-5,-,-,CASSFNSGQETQYF,TGCGCCAGCAGCTTTAATAGCGGACAAGAGACCCAGTACTTC
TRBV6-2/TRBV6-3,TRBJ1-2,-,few,CASSHQSTNYGYTF,TGTGCCAGCAGCCATCAGAGTACTAACTATGGCTACACCTTC
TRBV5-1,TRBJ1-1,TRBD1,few,CASRGTGGNTEAFF,TGCGCCAGCAGGGGCACAGGGGGGAACACTGAAGCTTTCTTT
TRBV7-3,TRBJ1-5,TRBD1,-,CASSLKRGQRSNQPQHF,TGTGCCAGCAGCTTAAAGAGGGGGCAACGGAGCAATCAGCCCCAGCATTTT
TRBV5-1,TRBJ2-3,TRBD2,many,CASSWPLAETDTQYF,TGCGCCAGCAGCTGGCCTCTAGCGGAAACAGATACGCAGTATTTT
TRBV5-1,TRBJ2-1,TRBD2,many,CASSFGTSAYNEQFF,TGCGCCAGCAGTTTTGGGACTAGCGCCTACAATGAGCAGTTCTTC
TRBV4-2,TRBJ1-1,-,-,CASSQDLLNTEAFF,TGTGCCAGCAGCCAAGATCTGTTGAACACTGAAGCTTTCTTT
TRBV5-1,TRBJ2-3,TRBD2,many,CASNRAGGRYTDTQYF,TGCGCCAGCAACCGAGCGGGGGGGAGATACACAGATACGCAGTATTTT
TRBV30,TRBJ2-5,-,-,CAWSDLKTQYF,TGTGCCTGGAGTGACCTAAAGACCCAGTACTTC
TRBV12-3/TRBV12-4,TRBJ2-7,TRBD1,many,CASRTGGEQYF,TGTGCCAGCAGGACAGGGGGTGAGCAGTACTTC
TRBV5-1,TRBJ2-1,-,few,CASSDKGVWGEQFF,TGCGCCAGCAGCGATAAGGGCGTCTGGGGTGAGCAGTTCTTC
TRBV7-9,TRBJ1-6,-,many,CASSLDGGSPLHF,TGTGCCAGCAGCTTAGACGGAGGTTCACCCCTCCACTTT
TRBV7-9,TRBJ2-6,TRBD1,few,CASSSGQGLAGANVLTF,TGTGCCAGCAGCTCGGGACAGGGTCTCGCTGGGGCCAACGTCCTGACTTTC
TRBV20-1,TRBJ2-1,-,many,CSASLLGFGEQFF,TGCAGTGCTAGTCTGTTAGGTTTCGGTGAGCAGTTCTTC
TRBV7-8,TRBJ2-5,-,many,CASSSTIRQAQETQYF,TGTGCCAGCAGTTCCACAATCCGACAGGCCCAAGAGACCCAGTACTTC
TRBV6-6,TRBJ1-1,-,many,CASMIPGLGDTEAFF,TGTGCCAGCATGATACCGGGCCTAGGGGACACTGAAGCTTTCTTT
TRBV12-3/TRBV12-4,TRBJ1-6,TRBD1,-,CASRPSGGQGFSPLHF,TGTGCCAGCAGACCCAGCGGGGGACAGGGTTTTTCACCCCTCCACTTT
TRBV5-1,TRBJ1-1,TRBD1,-,CASSLRQGMNTEAFF,TGCGCCAGCAGCCTAAGACAGGGGATGAACACTGAAGCTTTCTTT
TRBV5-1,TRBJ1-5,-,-,CASSLGEGDSNQPQHF,TGCGCCAGCAGCTTGGGGGAGGGGGATAGCAATCAGCCCCAGCATTTT
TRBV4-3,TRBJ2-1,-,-,CASSQGGGVDNEQFF,TGCGCCAGCAGCCAAGGTGGCGGGGTTGACAATGAGCAGTTCTTC
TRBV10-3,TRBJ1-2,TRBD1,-,CAIREKGTGQGSGGYTF,TGTGCCATCAGAGAAAAAGGGACAGGACAGGGATCGGGAGGCTACACCTTC
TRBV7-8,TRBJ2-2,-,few,CASSFGSRASGELFF,TGTGCCAGCAGCTTCGGTTCCCGGGCCTCCGGGGAGCTGTTTTTT
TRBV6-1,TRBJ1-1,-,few,CASSGDRALNTEAFF,TGTGCCAGCAGTGGAGACAGAGCCCTGAACACTGAAGCTTTCTTT
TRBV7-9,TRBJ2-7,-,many,CASSLSTRPTEQYF,TGTGCCAGCAGCTTATCTACCCGTCCCACCGAGCAGTACTTC
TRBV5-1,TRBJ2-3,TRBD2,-,CASSPTSGGAQDTQYF,TGCGCCAGCAGCCCGACTAGCGGGGGGGCCCAAGATACGCAGTATTTT
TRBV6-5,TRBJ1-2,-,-,CASSTSTHDGYTF,-
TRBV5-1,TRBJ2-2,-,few,CASSSGLLGELFF,TGCGCCAGCAGCTCCGGACTTCTCGGGGAGCTGTTTTTT
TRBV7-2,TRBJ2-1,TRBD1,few,CASSGTGTEQFF,TGTGCCAGCAGCGGGACAGGGACTGAGCAGTTCTTC
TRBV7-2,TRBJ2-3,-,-,CASSLDWTTTDTQYF,TGTGCCAGCAGCTTAGACTGGACCACCACAGATACGCAGTATTTT
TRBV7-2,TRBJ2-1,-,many,CASSSRPSSYNEQFF,TGTGCCAGCAGTTCCCGGCCAAGCTCCTACAATGAGCAGTTCTTC